The source of this T cell receptor beta chain is a study of blood T cells in healthy people across ages. Sample-barcoded 5' priming and a J-beta primer mix drove a second PCR of roughly 7 to 11 cycles. From the 5' RACE reads, TCRdb called clonotypes with MiXCR, one entry per CDR3 protein. The data show some 860,000 distinct CDR3 sequences, more than 50% seen once. Germline loops: CDR1 MNHEY, CDR2 SVGEGT. The germline V and J ends were trimmed by 6 bases and 7 bases, with 16 bases remaining between them. The CDR3 length is 15 residues. Sequencing was carried out using blood. The chain carries TRBV6-2 or TRBV6-3 and TRBJ1-6; weak D call: TRBD1 (6 bases). The TCR was taken from a middle-aged man in good health. The CDR3 DNA reads as TGTGCCAGCAGGCCCGACAGGAGACCGAATTCACCCCTCCACTTT. Translating gives CASRPDRRPNSPLHF.